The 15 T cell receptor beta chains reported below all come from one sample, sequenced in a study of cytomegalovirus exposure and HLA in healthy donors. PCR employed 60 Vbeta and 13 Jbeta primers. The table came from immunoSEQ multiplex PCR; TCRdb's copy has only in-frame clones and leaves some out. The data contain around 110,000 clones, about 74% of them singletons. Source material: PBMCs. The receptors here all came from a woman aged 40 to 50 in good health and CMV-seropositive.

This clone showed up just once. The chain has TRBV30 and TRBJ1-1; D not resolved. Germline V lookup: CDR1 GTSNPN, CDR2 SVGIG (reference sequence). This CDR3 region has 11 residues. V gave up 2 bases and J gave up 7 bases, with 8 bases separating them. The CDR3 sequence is CAWSPLNEAFF. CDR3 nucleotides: TGTGCCTGGAGTCCACTTAATGAAGCTTTCTTT.

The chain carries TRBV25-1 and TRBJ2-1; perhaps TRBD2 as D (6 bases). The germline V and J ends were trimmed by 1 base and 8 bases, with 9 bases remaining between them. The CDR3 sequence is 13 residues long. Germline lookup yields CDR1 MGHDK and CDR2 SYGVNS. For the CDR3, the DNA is TGTGCCAGCAGTGAATTATCGGGGGATGAGCAGTTCTTC. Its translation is CASSELSGDEQFF.

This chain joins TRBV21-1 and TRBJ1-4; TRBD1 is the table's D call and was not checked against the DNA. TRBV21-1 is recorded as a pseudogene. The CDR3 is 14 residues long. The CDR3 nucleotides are TGTGCCAGCACCGACAGGGGCGGGACTGAAAAACTGTTTTTT. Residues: CASTDRGGTEKLFF.

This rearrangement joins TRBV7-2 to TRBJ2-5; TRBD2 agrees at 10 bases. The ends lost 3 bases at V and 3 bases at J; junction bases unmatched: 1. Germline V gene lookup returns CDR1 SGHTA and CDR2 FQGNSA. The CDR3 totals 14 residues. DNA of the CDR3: TGTGCCAGCAGCTTCACTAGCGGGGAAGAGACCCAGTACTTC. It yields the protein CASSFTSGEETQYF.

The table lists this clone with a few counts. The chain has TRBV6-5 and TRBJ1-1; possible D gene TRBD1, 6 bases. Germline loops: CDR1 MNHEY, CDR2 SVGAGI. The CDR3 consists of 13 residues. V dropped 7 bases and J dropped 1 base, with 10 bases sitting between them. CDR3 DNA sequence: TGTGCCAGCAATAAACAGGGGAACACTGAAGCTTTCTTT. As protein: CASNKQGNTEAFF.

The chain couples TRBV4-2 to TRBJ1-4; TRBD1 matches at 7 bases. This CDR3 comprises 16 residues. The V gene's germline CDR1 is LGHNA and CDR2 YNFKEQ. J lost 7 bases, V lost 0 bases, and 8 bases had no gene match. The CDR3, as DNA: TGTGCCAGCAGCCAAGATCGGTCAGGGGGTGGTGAAAAACTGTTTTTT. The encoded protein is CASSQDRSGGGEKLFF.

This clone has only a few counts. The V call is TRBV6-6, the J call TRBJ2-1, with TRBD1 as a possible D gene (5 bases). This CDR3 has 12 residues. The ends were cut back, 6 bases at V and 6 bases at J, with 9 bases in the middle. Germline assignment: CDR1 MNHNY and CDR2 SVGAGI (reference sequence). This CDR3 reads CASSIDSNEQFF. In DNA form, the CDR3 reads TGTGCCAGCAGCATAGACAGCAATGAGCAGTTCTTC.

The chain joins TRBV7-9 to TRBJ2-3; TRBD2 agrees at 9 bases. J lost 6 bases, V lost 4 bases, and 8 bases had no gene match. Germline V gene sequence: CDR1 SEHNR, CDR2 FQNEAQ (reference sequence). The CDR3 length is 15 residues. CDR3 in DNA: TGTGCCAGCAGCTCGGGACTAGCACCGGGGGATACGCAGTATTTT. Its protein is CASSSGLAPGDTQYF.

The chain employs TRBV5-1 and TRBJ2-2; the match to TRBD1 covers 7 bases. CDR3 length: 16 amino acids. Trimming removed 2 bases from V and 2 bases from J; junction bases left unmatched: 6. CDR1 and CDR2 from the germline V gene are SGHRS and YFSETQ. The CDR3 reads CASSFAQGFNTGELFF. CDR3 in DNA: TGCGCCAGCAGCTTCGCACAGGGGTTTAACACCGGGGAGCTGTTTTTT.

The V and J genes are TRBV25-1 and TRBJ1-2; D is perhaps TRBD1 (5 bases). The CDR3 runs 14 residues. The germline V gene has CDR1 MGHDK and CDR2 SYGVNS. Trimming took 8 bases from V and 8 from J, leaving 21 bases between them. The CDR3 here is CASAPAGTGRGYTF. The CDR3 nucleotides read TGTGCCAGCGCACCGGCCGGGACCGGGAGGGGCTACACCTTC.

DNA for the CDR3: TGTGCCAGCAGCTTGGGCAGGAACACCGGGGAGCTGTTTTTT. Amino acid sequence: CASSLGRNTGELFF. V usage is TRBV7-9 and J usage is TRBJ2-2, with D uncertain. Trimming pared 3 bases from V and 1 base from J, leaving 6 bases between. The CDR3 runs 14 residues. Germline V gives CDR1 SEHNR, CDR2 FQNEAQ (reference sequence).

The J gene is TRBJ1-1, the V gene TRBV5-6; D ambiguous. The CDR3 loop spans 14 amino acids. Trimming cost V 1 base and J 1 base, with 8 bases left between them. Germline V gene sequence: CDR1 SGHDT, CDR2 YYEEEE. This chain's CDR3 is CASSLRTPNTEAFF. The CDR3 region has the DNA TGTGCCAGCAGCTTGAGAACACCGAACACTGAAGCTTTCTTT.

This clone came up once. The chain's CDR3 is CASSLDLAGGQDEQFF. The CDR3 DNA reads TGTGCCAGCAGCTTAGACTTAGCGGGGGGGCAGGATGAGCAGTTCTTC. This chain connects TRBV7-2 to TRBJ2-1, with 11 nucleotides matching TRBD2. Looked up from germline, CDR1 is SGHTA and CDR2 is FQGNSA. This CDR3 spans 16 amino acids. V lost 1 base to trimming and J lost 8 bases; unmatched junction nucleotides: 7.

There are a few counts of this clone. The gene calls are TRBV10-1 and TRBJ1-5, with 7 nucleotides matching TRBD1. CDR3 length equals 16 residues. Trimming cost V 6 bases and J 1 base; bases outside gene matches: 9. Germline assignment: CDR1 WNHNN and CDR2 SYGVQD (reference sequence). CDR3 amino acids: CASRETGMESNQPQHF. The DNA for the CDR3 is TGCGCCAGCAGAGAGACAGGGATGGAAAGCAATCAGCCCCAGCATTTT.

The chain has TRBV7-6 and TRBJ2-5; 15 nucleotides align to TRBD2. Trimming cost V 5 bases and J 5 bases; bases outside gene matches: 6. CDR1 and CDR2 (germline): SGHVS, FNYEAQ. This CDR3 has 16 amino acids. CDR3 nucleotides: TGTGCCAGCAGCCGGACTAGCGGGGGGGCCGGTGAGACCCAGTACTTC. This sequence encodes CASSRTSGGAGETQYF.